This T cell receptor beta chain was documented in a study of cytomegalovirus exposure and HLA in healthy donors. V was pared by 2 bases and J by 5 bases, with 8 bases of the junction left unmatched. The CDR3 is 16 residues long. Germline V gene data show CDR1 as SGHNT and CDR2 as YYREEE (reference sequence). To note about this clone: Antigen unknown.

PCR employed 60 Vbeta and 13 Jbeta primers. The assay was immunoSEQ multiplex PCR, and TCRdb's table has in-frame clones only and misses some. The sample lists about 160,000 clones, 70% to 90% occurring once. General study results and limits: Cytomegalovirus status was reportedly diagnosed by the classifier with high sensitivity and specificity. Compared with the roughly 670-donor mean, an Asian-associated ancestry cluster reportedly had fewer N-insertions, according to a later analysis. A later examination showed that TCR association rates differed by HLA locus, with DRB1 most and HLA-C fewest. More clonal expansion characterized HLA-associated TCR beta chains than equally common others in a later analysis.

This chain uses TRBV5-4 with TRBJ2-5; the match to TRBD2 covers 11 bases. The origin of this receptor is a woman aged 18-29 years in good health and CMV-seronegative. Material: PBMCs. The CDR3: CASSLDSGRATETQYF. The CDR3 DNA reads as TGTGCCAGCAGCTTAGATAGCGGGAGGGCCACCGAGACCCAGTACTTC.